These 24 T cell receptor beta chains share one sample of origin, sequenced in a study of monozygotic twins with inflammatory bowel disease. Reprocessing the 5' RACE reads, TCRdb reports a single entry for every CDR3 protein and omits DNA. The sample has 80,000 or so distinct CDR3 sequences. Sequenced material: blood. The receptors were gathered from a human donor with ulcerative colitis or Crohn's disease, or a healthy co-twin of an affected twin (not recorded which).

This chain links TRBV28 with TRBJ2-4. The length of the CDR3 is 16 residues. Germline lookup yields CDR1 MDHEN and CDR2 SYDVKM. The CDR3 loop reads CASSTHPNLAKNIQYF.

The rearrangement links TRBV5-1 to TRBJ2-3; the D call from TCRdb, TRBD1, cannot be confirmed without DNA. The CDR3 contains 12 residues. The germline CDR1 and CDR2 sequences are SGHRS and YFSETQ. CDR3 protein: CASRSGRDTQYF.

This chain links TRBV12-3 or TRBV12-4 with TRBJ2-5. The CDR3 totals 17 residues. The CDR3: CASSFTSTVPYQETQYF.

This rearrangement joins TRBV6-6 to TRBJ2-7. There are 14 residues in the CDR3. Germline CDR1 is MNHNY and CDR2 is SVGAGI (reference sequence). The CDR3 region is CASSYIQDLGEQYF.

The CDR3 region is CSAPDPLGTQYF. This rearrangement joins TRBV20-1 to TRBJ2-5; the D gene TCRdb calls, TRBD1, cannot be checked with no DNA. This CDR3 contains 12 residues. Per the germline V gene, CDR1 is DFQATT and CDR2 is SNEGSKA (reference sequence).

The chain joins TRBV2 to TRBJ1-5; with no DNA, the TCRdb D assignment of TRBD1 cannot be verified. In germline, CDR1 is SNHLY, CDR2 FYNNEI. This CDR3 is built from 16 residues. CDR3 sequence: CASSGATGMGNQPQHF.

The V call is TRBV12-3 or TRBV12-4, the J call TRBJ2-3. The CDR3 loop spans 15 amino acids. The chain's CDR3 is CASSLLTEAADTQYF.

The rearrangement uses TRBV12-3 or TRBV12-4 and TRBJ1-1; the TCRdb D gene call, TRBD1, has no DNA to confirm it. This CDR3 region has 14 residues. The CDR3 reads CASSSDRGNTEAFF.

The chain links TRBV12-3 or TRBV12-4 to TRBJ1-2. The CDR3 contains 12 residues. The CDR3 sequence: CASSQRVGGYTF.

This chain links TRBV7-2 with TRBJ1-1; TCRdb's assignment of TRBD1 cannot be checked, as there is no DNA. CDR3 length equals 15 residues. Germline V gene sequence: CDR1 SGHTA, CDR2 FQGNSA. The CDR3 spells CASSLWAGGLPEAFF. The variable domain in full, with the rest retrieved from reference TRBV7-2 and TRBJ1-1, is GAGVSQSPSNKVTEKGKDVELRCDPISGHTALYWYRQSLGQGLEFLIYFQGNSAPDKSGLPSDRFSAERTGGSVSTLTIQRTQQEDSAVYLCASSLWAGGLPEAFFGQGTRLTVV.

The chain employs TRBV18 and TRBJ2-5; there is no DNA to check the TCRdb D call of TRBD1. This CDR3 has 15 residues. The germline V gene encodes CDR1 KGHSH and CDR2 LQKENI. The CDR3 here is CASSTRGSGQETQYF.

This sequence joins TRBV5-1 and TRBJ2-4. CDR1 and CDR2 from the germline V gene are SGHRS and YFSETQ. CDR3 length: 13 amino acids. This CDR3 reads CASSLTENGIQYF.

The CDR3 protein is CASSIGLYNEQFF. J is TRBJ2-1 and V is TRBV19. This CDR3 has 13 amino acids. Germline V gene data show CDR1 as LNHDA and CDR2 as SQIVND (reference sequence).

CDR3 residues: CASSGTTSYEQYF. V usage is TRBV2 and J usage is TRBJ2-7; TCRdb outputs TRBD1, but without DNA this stays unchecked. Per the germline V gene, CDR1 is SNHLY and CDR2 is FYNNEI. The CDR3 covers 13 residues.

The CDR3: CASSRQGMVEGYTF. J is TRBJ1-2 and V is TRBV18. Germline CDR1 is KGHSH and CDR2 is LQKENI. CDR3 length: 14 amino acids.

The chain employs TRBV11-3 and TRBJ1-2; TCRdb's assignment of TRBD1 cannot be checked, as there is no DNA. The CDR3 is 18 amino acids. Per the germline V gene, CDR1 is SGHNT and CDR2 is YENEEA. The CDR3 sequence is CASSLDQGKRQGRYGYTF.

The chain combines TRBV4-1 with TRBJ2-5. The CDR3 spans 14 residues. Germline loops: CDR1 MGHRA, CDR2 YSYEKL. The chain's CDR3 is CASSLISDGKTQYF.

CDR3: CSALTSGNTYEQYF. The chain combines TRBV20-1 with TRBJ2-7; TCRdb returns TRBD2, unconfirmable since there is no DNA. Germline lookup yields CDR1 DFQATT and CDR2 SNEGSKA (reference sequence). The CDR3 sequence is 14 residues long.

This chain uses TRBV20-1 with TRBJ1-1; TCRdb's D call, TRBD1, is unchecked because there is no DNA. CDR1 is DFQATT, CDR2 SNEGSKA, per germline (reference sequence). CDR3 length: 14 amino acids. CDR3: CSAKTWDSYTEAFF.

The J gene is TRBJ2-3, the V gene TRBV5-1; TCRdb proposes TRBD2, but this gene call is untestable without DNA. The germline gives CDR1 SGHRS, CDR2 YFSETQ. The CDR3 is 16 amino acids. The CDR3 loop reads CASSLGTSGAADTQYF.

This chain links TRBV2 with TRBJ1-3; TCRdb gives TRBD1 as the D gene, but with no DNA this cannot be confirmed. Germline V CDR1 and CDR2: SNHLY, FYNNEI. The CDR3 spans 15 residues. The chain's CDR3 is CASSDAGGARNTIYF.

V and J are TRBV7-2 and TRBJ1-5. Germline CDR1 SGHTA, CDR2 FQGNSA. This CDR3 region has 15 residues. CDR3 in amino acids: CASSLDGTSGQPQHF.

This chain connects TRBV7-8 to TRBJ1-5; TCRdb names TRBD1, which stays unverified in the absence of DNA. The CDR3 contains 13 residues. Germline lookup yields CDR1 SGHVS and CDR2 FQNEAQ. The chain's CDR3 is CASNRGFDQPQHF.

This chain joins TRBV19 and TRBJ2-5. The CDR3 length is 15 residues. The V gene's germline CDR1 is LNHDA and CDR2 SQIVND (reference sequence). This CDR3 is CATHSNQGDQETQYF.